The present T cell receptor beta chain was sequenced within a study of CD8 T cells in Susac syndrome. CDR3 length equals 15 residues. Germline loops: CDR1 MNHNY, CDR2 SVGAGI (reference sequence). V was clipped by 0 bases and J by 1 base, with 8 bases between them. In the multiple sclerosis control group, patients were treatment-naive and had stable or active relapsing-remitting disease. An input of roughly 0.45 to 1 ug of RNA was subjected to reverse transcription using random hexamers. The method of amplification for TCR beta CDR3 was immunoSEQ multiplex PCR, covering 54 Vbeta and 13 Jbeta. TCRdb re-derived calls from the immunoSEQ multiplex PCR reads in MiXCR, one entry per CDR3 protein. The sample lists 300,000 to 350,000 distinct CDR3 sequences; just over 90% were seen once.

The J gene is TRBJ2-3, the V gene TRBV6-6; D not certain. The sequence was collected from a human donor with multiple sclerosis. The sequenced sample was CD4+ T cells from PBMCs. The CDR3 spells CASSYSRVGTDTQYF. CDR3 nucleotides: TGTGCCAGCAGTTACTCGAGAGTAGGCACAGATACGCAGTATTTT.